This T cell receptor beta chain stems from a study of blood T cell repertoires in COVID-19. The V gene end was trimmed by 6 bases and the J gene end by 2 bases; junction bases not matched to a gene: 7. The germline CDR1 and CDR2 sequences are SGHNT and YYREEE (reference sequence). This CDR3 spans 15 amino acids. Per the study methods: It was from reference gene primer amplification that nucleated cell counts were estimated. Method: immunoSEQ multiplex PCR; TCRdb's copy keeps in-frame clones and lacks some. V and J calls and clone size are as listed in that table; D and trimming were resolved from the DNA. The sample consists of more than 35,000 clones, about 80% of them appearing once.

This sequence joins TRBV5-4 and TRBJ2-3, with TRBD2 matching over 9 bases. The sample consisted of peripheral blood. The receptor was derived from an elderly woman with acute or convalescent COVID-19. CDR3 sequence reads: CASINSGGTTDTQYF. As DNA, the CDR3 is TGTGCCAGCATAAATAGCGGGGGTACCACAGATACGCAGTATTTT.